This TCR beta chain was recorded in a study of spatial heterogeneity in lung cancer. Germline CDR1 reads SNHLY; CDR2 reads FYNNEI. The CDR3 length is 14 residues. Trimming left V 1 base short and J 4 bases short, with 7 bases between. Unique molecular identifiers, one per molecule, were present on every TCR cDNA molecule. From the 5' RACE reads, TCRdb called clonotypes with MiXCR, one entry per CDR3 protein. The table includes some 680 distinct CDR3 sequences, 55% detected once. Noted time point: sample taken at primary tumor resection. Unsorted samples of tumor, nontumor lung or frozen PBMC had their whole RNA sequenced. The donors comprised 60 to 85 untreated early-stage non-small cell lung cancer patients. With regard to this clonotype: Found in a library prepared for alpha chains, this beta chain is an off-target read, and its abundance has little meaning.

The rearrangement joins TRBV2 to TRBJ2-2; D uncertain. This receptor was obtained from a female donor with early-stage non-small cell lung cancer. This specimen was PBMCs, taken at surgery. The CDR3 DNA sequence: TGTGCCAGCAGTGAAGGAGCAGGCACCGGGGAGCTGTTTTTT. Translated: CASSEGAGTGELFF.